The 8 T cell receptor beta chains below were found in one sample sequenced in a study of blood T cell repertoires in COVID-19. The protocol was immunoSEQ multiplex PCR, while the TCRdb copy is restricted to in-frame clones and leaves out a portion. The data show 250,000 to 350,000 clones, approximately 90% seen once. Sequencing used peripheral blood. These receptors were collected from a woman aged 30 to 39 with active or convalescent COVID-19.

The sample holds one count of this clone. The chain couples TRBV7-2 to TRBJ1-5, with a tentative D call TRBD1 (5 bases). Trimming took 1 base from V and 1 from J, leaving 11 bases between them. The CDR3 has 16 amino acids. The germline V gene has CDR1 SGHTA and CDR2 FQGNSA. The CDR3 DNA reads TGTGCCAGCAGCTTAGGAACAGGACCAAGCAATCAGCCCCAGCATTTT. It codes for CASSLGTGPSNQPQHF.

The chain has TRBV5-4 and TRBJ2-5, with D possibly matching TRBD1 (6 bases). V dropped 7 bases and J dropped 1 base, with 14 bases sitting between them. Germline assignment: CDR1 SGHNT and CDR2 YYREEE (reference sequence). The CDR3 has 14 amino acids. CDR3 residues: CASQLDRSQETQYF. In DNA form, the CDR3 reads TGTGCCAGCCAATTGGACAGATCCCAAGAGACCCAGTACTTC.

The chain is built from TRBV7-8 and TRBJ1-2; D is unresolved. V lost 5 bases to trimming and J lost 8 bases, with 15 bases between them. The CDR3 has 13 amino acids. Germline-derived CDR1 and CDR2 are SGHVS and FQNEAQ. The CDR3 protein is CASSQDQARGYTF. CDR3 nucleotide sequence: TGTGCCAGCAGCCAAGACCAGGCTCGGGGCTACACCTTC.

This chain links TRBV6-5 with TRBJ1-5, with D possibly matching TRBD1 (6 bases). Germline assignment: CDR1 MNHEY and CDR2 SVGAGI. The CDR3 contains 15 residues. V lost 10 bases to trimming and J lost 3 bases, with 19 bases between them. The CDR3 nucleotides are TGTGCCATCAAAGGGGGGGGGTCATCCAATCAGCCCCAGCATTTT. Amino acids: CAIKGGGSSNQPQHF.

This chain joins TRBV27 and TRBJ2-1, with D possibly being TRBD1 (6 bases). This CDR3 is 17 amino acids long. Trimming took 5 bases from V and 3 from J, leaving 20 bases between them. Germline values: CDR1 MNHEY, CDR2 SMNVEV (reference sequence). The CDR3, as DNA: TGTGCCAGCAGTCCGCTCAGGGGCACCGGTTACTACAATGAGCAGTTCTTC. As protein: CASSPLRGTGYYNEQFF.

This rearrangement joins TRBV6-2 or TRBV6-3 to TRBJ2-2, with D tentatively TRBD1 (5 bases). Trimming removed 0 bases from V and 0 bases from J, with 11 bases in between. This CDR3 region has 17 residues. The germline V gene has CDR1 MNHEY and CDR2 SVGEGT. The CDR3 nucleotides read TGTGCCAGCAGTTACTCGAGTGGGGCGCCGAACACCGGGGAGCTGTTTTTT. Translated, it gives CASSYSSGAPNTGELFF.

The genes are TRBV10-3 and TRBJ2-1, with 9 bases matching TRBD2. CDR3 length equals 15 residues. V dropped 3 bases and J dropped 9; count of bases not matched to a gene: 9. Germline V gene data show CDR1 as ENHRY and CDR2 as SYGVKD. The CDR3, as DNA: TGTGCCATCAGTGATCAGGCGGGGGGGCAAGGTGAGCAGTTCTTC. As protein: CAISDQAGGQGEQFF.

The chain joins TRBV11-2 to TRBJ2-5; the D is unclear. Germline CDR1 reads SGHAT; CDR2 reads FQNNGV. Trimming took 8 bases from V and 5 from J, leaving 15 bases between them. This CDR3 region has 13 residues. Here the CDR3 reads CASVKNPGETQYF. The CDR3 nucleotides are TGTGCCAGCGTGAAAAACCCTGGCGAGACCCAGTACTTC.